Listed below are T cell receptor beta chains from one sample, sequenced in a study of CD8+ T cells in alopecia areata. Clones were sequenced by immunoSEQ multiplex PCR, and TCRdb holds only the in-frame ones, with some missing. Among about 74,000 clones listed, approximately 30% were seen once. Sequencing used CD8+ T cells sorted from blood, obtained at week 4, from a patient treated with tofacitinib. Receptors originate from a human donor with alopecia areata. Each CDR3 is given with its conserved first and last residue. The D gene is left open where the match is weak. Clone size is shown for a subset of rows, as once, few, many or a class of expanded clone.

>TRBV25-1|TRBJ1-2|NA|few
CASNSGGGYGYTF
TGTGCCAGCAACTCGGGGGGCGGCTATGGCTACACCTTC
>TRBV2|TRBJ2-7|NA|NA
CASSEAFGVGGITPYEQYF
TGTGCCAGCAGTGAAGCGTTCGGCGTCGGCGGAATTACGCCCTACGAGCAGTACTTC
>TRBV13|TRBJ2-5|NA|few
CASSPIQETQYF
TGTGCCAGCAGCCCGATCCAAGAGACCCAGTACTTC
>TRBV4-1|TRBJ2-1|NA|NA
CASSQDRRHEQFF
TGCGCCAGCAGCCAAGACCGCCGGCATGAGCAGTTCTTC
>TRBV2|TRBJ2-6|TRBD1|NA
CASSLTGGPLYGANVLTF
TGTGCCAGCAGTTTGACAGGGGGCCCACTCTATGGGGCCAACGTCCTGACTTTC
>TRBV10-2|TRBJ2-3|NA|NA
CASRSPPDTQYF
TGCGCCAGCAGGTCTCCGCCAGATACGCAGTATTTT
>TRBV30|TRBJ1-1|NA|few
CAWPGPHEAFF
TGTGCCTGGCCCGGACCGCATGAAGCTTTCTTT
>TRBV4-1|TRBJ1-2|TRBD1|NA
CASSQVGTDYGYTF
TGCGCCAGCAGCCAAGTTGGGACAGACTATGGCTACACCTTC
>TRBV27|TRBJ2-2|NA|few
CASSPPGAGELFF
TGTGCCAGCAGTCCTCCAGGGGCCGGGGAGCTGTTTTTT
>TRBV7-9|TRBJ1-1|TRBD1|few
CASSGRQGPNTEAFF
TGTGCCAGCAGCGGGCGACAGGGGCCGAACACTGAAGCTTTCTTT
>TRBV9|TRBJ2-7|TRBD2|once
CASSDRLAGAYEQYF
TGTGCCAGCAGCGATCGACTAGCGGGGGCCTACGAGCAGTACTTC
>TRBV29-1|TRBJ2-7|TRBD2|once
CSVLAGASYEQYF
TGCAGCGTACTAGCGGGAGCTTCCTACGAGCAGTACTTC
>TRBV5-7|TRBJ2-7|NA|NA
CASSPHEQYF
TGTGCCAGCAGCCCCCACGAGCAGTACTTC
>TRBV5-1|TRBJ2-7|TRBD2|NA
CASSFNLAGTYEQYF
TGCGCCAGCAGCTTCAACCTAGCGGGCACCTACGAGCAGTACTTC
>TRBV27|TRBJ1-1|TRBD1|NA
CASSSMGTGATEAFF
TGTGCCAGCAGCTCTATGGGGACAGGGGCGACTGAAGCTTTCTTT
>TRBV6-6|TRBJ1-1|NA|NA
CASSDTEAFF
TGTGCCAGCAGCGACACTGAAGCTTTCTTT
>TRBV29-1|TRBJ2-5|TRBD2|few
CSANGGLAGGEIIQETQYF
TGCAGCGCCAACGGGGGGCTAGCGGGAGGAGAAATAATCCAAGAGACCCAGTACTTC
>TRBV4-2|TRBJ2-5|NA|few
CASSQEPGPTETQYF
TGTGCCAGCAGCCAAGAACCCGGCCCCACAGAGACCCAGTACTTC
>TRBV7-2|TRBJ1-1|NA|NA
CASSLGFNEAFF
TGTGCCAGCAGCTTAGGATTCAATGAGGCTTTCTTT
>TRBV30|TRBJ2-5|TRBD2|few
CAWSPWTSGTQETQYF
TGTGCCTGGAGTCCCTGGACTAGCGGAACTCAAGAGACCCAGTACTTC
>TRBV30|TRBJ2-1|NA|few
CACRDPFGQFF
TGTGCCTGCAGGGACCCGTTTGGGCAGTTCTTC
>TRBV29-1|TRBJ1-1|NA|few
CSVVSAGAFF
TGCAGCGTTGTCAGTGCCGGGGCTTTCTTT
>TRBV6-1|TRBJ2-1|NA|medium-sized
CASWFSSYNEQFF
TGTGCCAGCTGGTTTAGCTCCTACAATGAGCAGTTCTTC
>TRBV19|TRBJ2-2|NA|NA
CASSITNGELFF
TGTGCCAGTAGTATCACGAATGGGGAGCTGTTTTTT